This is a list of T cell receptor beta chains from one sample in a study of blood T cells in healthy people across ages. TCRdb analysed the 5' RACE reads with MiXCR anew, one entry per CDR3 protein. The repertoire includes hundreds of thousands of distinct CDR3 sequences, 24% of them detected once, and approximately 10% sits in the top ten. The sample was also reused in another study, on T cells of mothers and their children.

Specimen: blood. These receptors all stem from a boy younger than 18 in good health. Both conserved end residues are part of each CDR3. The D gene is left open where the match is weak. For some rows the clone size is stated as once, few or many, or as a class when expanded; others skip it.

abundance: .
d_gene: TRBD2
j_gene: TRBJ2-1
v_gene: TRBV18
CDR3nt: TGTGCCAGCTCCGAGCTAGCGGGCTCATCCCATAATGAGCAGTTCTTC
CDR3aa: CASSELAGSSHNEQFF

abundance: few
d_gene: .
j_gene: TRBJ2-6
v_gene: TRBV5-1
CDR3nt: TGCGCCAGCAGCTTCGGGGGGCAGGGGGCCAACGTCCTGACTTTC
CDR3aa: CASSFGGQGANVLTF

abundance: few
d_gene: TRBD1
j_gene: TRBJ1-2
v_gene: TRBV7-8
CDR3nt: TGTGCCAGCAGATCCGGGACAGGGGACTATGGCTACACCTTC
CDR3aa: CASRSGTGDYGYTF

abundance: few
d_gene: TRBD1
j_gene: TRBJ2-7
v_gene: TRBV6-6
CDR3nt: TGTGCCAGCACCACAGGGGACAGGACAGACGAGCAGTACTTC
CDR3aa: CASTTGDRTDEQYF

abundance: few
d_gene: TRBD2
j_gene: TRBJ2-1
v_gene: TRBV12-3/TRBV12-4
CDR3nt: TGTGCCAGCAGTCCTCATCTTTTAGCGGGGGGGCTTGATGAGCAGTTCTTC
CDR3aa: CASSPHLLAGGLDEQFF

abundance: few
d_gene: .
j_gene: TRBJ1-6
v_gene: TRBV10-2
CDR3nt: TGCGCCAGCAGTGACGGACCTTTGGCCCCCCTCCACTTT
CDR3aa: CASSDGPLAPLHF

abundance: few
d_gene: TRBD2
j_gene: TRBJ2-7
v_gene: TRBV28
CDR3nt: TGTGCCAGCAGCCCTAGCGGGAGATACGAGCAGTACTTC
CDR3aa: CASSPSGRYEQYF

abundance: few
d_gene: .
j_gene: TRBJ2-1
v_gene: TRBV20-1
CDR3nt: TGCAGTGCTAGCTGGGGGAGGAGCTCCTACAATGAGCAGTTCTTC
CDR3aa: CSASWGRSSYNEQFF

abundance: .
d_gene: TRBD1
j_gene: TRBJ2-7
v_gene: TRBV6-4
CDR3nt: TGTGCCAGCAGTGCTGGGACAGGGGCCGGAGAGCAGTACTTC
CDR3aa: CASSAGTGAGEQYF

abundance: .
d_gene: .
j_gene: TRBJ1-1
v_gene: TRBV28
CDR3nt: TGTGCCGGGGGCGCGGGCCCCGGTCGGACTGAAGCTTTCTTT
CDR3aa: CAGGAGPGRTEAFF

abundance: many
d_gene: TRBD2
j_gene: TRBJ2-7
v_gene: TRBV7-9
CDR3nt: TGTGCCAGCAGCTTAGTGGCTAGCGGGGTTCCCTACGAGCAGTACTTC
CDR3aa: CASSLVASGVPYEQYF

abundance: few
d_gene: TRBD1
j_gene: TRBJ1-5
v_gene: TRBV24-1
CDR3nt: TGTGCCACCAGTGATGGTACAGGGGGCGAGCATTTT
CDR3aa: CATSDGTGGEHF